This T cell receptor (beta chain) came from a study of Graves' ophthalmopathy and Graves' hyperthyroidism. The authors amplified TCR beta CDR3 regions, and they did so from RNA transcripts for repertoire sequencing. First-round RT-PCR relied on HTBI primers, and a second-round multiplex PCR came next. TCRdb processed the multiplex PCR reads anew with MiXCR; each CDR3 protein has one entry. The sample holds about 1.2 million distinct CDR3 sequences, approximately 35% seen once. Notes on the study in general: Ophthalmopathy progression prediction by the model yielded a sensitivity of approximately 70% and a specificity of roughly 74%.

Aged 18 to 65, the patients with hyperthyroidism had under 2 months' duration and were newly diagnosed. Exclusion covered patients with other autoimmune diseases or uncontrolled infections (as well as pregnancy or lactation). The CDR3 has 16 amino acids. Germline V gene data show CDR1 as SEHNR and CDR2 as FQNEAQ (reference sequence). The junction had 10 bases not matched to a gene; V was cut back by 4 bases and J by 3 bases. As for this clonotype: Its target is unknown.

The chain is built from TRBV7-9 and TRBJ2-7; TRBD1 matches at 9 bases. The source material was peripheral blood or thyroid tissue (not recorded which). This clonotype was sampled from an adult man with Graves' hyperthyroidism. The CDR3 is CASSWGQGLVGYEQYF. The CDR3 nucleotides read TGTGCCAGCAGCTGGGGACAGGGCTTGGTTGGCTACGAGCAGTACTTC.